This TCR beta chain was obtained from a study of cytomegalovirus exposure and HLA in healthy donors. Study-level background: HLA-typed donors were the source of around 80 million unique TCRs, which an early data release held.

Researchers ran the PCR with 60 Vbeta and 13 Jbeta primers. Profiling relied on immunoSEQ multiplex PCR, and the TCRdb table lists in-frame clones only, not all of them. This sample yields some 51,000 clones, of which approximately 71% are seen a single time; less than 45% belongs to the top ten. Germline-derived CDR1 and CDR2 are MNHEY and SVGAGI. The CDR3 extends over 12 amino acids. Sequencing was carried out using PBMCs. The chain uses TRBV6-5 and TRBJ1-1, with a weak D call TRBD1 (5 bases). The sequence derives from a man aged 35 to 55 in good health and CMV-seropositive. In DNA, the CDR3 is TGTGCGGCCGGGGGGTTCGGGACTGAAGCTTTCTTT. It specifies CAAGGFGTEAFF.